This TCR beta chain was recorded in a study of T cells in Graves' hyperthyroidism and ophthalmopathy. The CDR3 sequence is 15 residues long. V gave up 5 bases and J gave up 4 bases; unmatched junction bases: 9. Germline assignment: CDR1 MNHNS and CDR2 SASEGT. Clinical symptoms, serum thyroxine and TRAb, thyroid ultrasound and orbital computed tomography were used for the diagnoses. This blood was taken when hyperthyroidism was first diagnosed, before any ophthalmopathy symptoms existed. This clonotype was picked up many times. Its matching antigen is unknown. RNA transcripts provided the source from which TCR beta CDR3 regions were amplified. HTBI primers were used for first-round RT-PCR of the TCR CDR3. TCRdb reanalysed the multiplex PCR reads using MiXCR and keeps one entry per CDR3 protein. The sample lists 370,000 or so distinct CDR3 sequences, approximately 13% occurring once. Notes on the study in general: Most thyroid-expanded clonotypes above 0.001 were also found in blood. A 13 V-J signature model discriminated ophthalmopathy versus stable hyperthyroidism.

The sample comprised blood. This rearrangement joins TRBV6-1 to TRBJ1-1; 8 positions match TRBD1. The sequence was obtained from a man younger than 40 with Graves' hyperthyroidism that later progressed to Graves' ophthalmopathy. The CDR3 DNA follows: TGTGCCAGCAGTTACTCTAAAACAGGGGGCACTGAAGCTTTCTTT. Its protein product is CASSYSKTGGTEAFF.